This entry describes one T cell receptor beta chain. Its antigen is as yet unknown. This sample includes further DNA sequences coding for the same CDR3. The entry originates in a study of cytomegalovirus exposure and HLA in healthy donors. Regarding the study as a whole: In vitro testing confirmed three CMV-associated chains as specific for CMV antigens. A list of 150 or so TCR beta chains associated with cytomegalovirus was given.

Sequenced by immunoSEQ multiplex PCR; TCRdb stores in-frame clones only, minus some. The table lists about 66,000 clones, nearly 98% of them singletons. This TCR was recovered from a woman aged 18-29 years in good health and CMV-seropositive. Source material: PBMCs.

The chain's CDR3 is CASSQGLAGGNEQFF. Written as DNA, the CDR3 is TGCGCCAGCAGCCAAGGACTAGCGGGAGGGAATGAGCAGTTCTTC. The V and J genes are TRBV4-1 and TRBJ2-1; 14 nucleotides match TRBD2. Germline-derived CDR1 and CDR2 are MGHRA and YSYEKL. Germline trimming cut 1 base from V and 7 bases from J; bases unmatched to any gene: 0. The CDR3 extends over 15 amino acids.